This TCR beta chain is drawn from a study of T cell clusters in autoimmune cytopenias. Study-level findings and limits: Comparing secondary cytopenia with chronic lymphocytic leukemia showed no cluster-lack signature, apparently masked by lymphoma repertoire.

TRB was amplified from roughly 250 ng of peripheral blood genomic DNA per sample. This clonotype is medium-sized by frequency. Antigen: not known. The CDR3 runs 12 residues. Germline-derived CDR1 and CDR2 are LNHDA and SQIVND (reference sequence). One tube held mixed TRB-A and TRB-B primer pools for touch-down PCR. Following a re-call of the multiplex PCR reads, TCRdb has one entry per CDR3 protein and lacks DNA. In all, the sample yields some 6,100 distinct CDR3 sequences. This same sample was also taken into another study, of T cell repertoires in aging, cancer and after chemotherapy. As that report states: Age-matched healthy donors had significantly more diverse, less clonal blood TCR repertoires than untreated cancer patients.

The gene calls are TRBV19 and TRBJ1-2. Sequenced input: peripheral blood. This TCR was sampled from a human donor in good health. CDR3 region: CASSTDNYGYTF.